This TCR beta chain was observed in a study of Graves' ophthalmopathy and Graves' hyperthyroidism. Scientists amplified the TCR beta CDR3 regions from RNA transcripts. The first round was an RT-PCR with HTBI primers, and the second round was a multiplex PCR. Via MiXCR, TCRdb re-called the multiplex PCR reads, giving one row per CDR3 protein. The profile shows some 25,000 distinct CDR3 sequences, about 44% of them singletons. This clonotype is judged medium-sized (0.01 to 0.1%). This CDR3 comprises 12 residues. CDR1 MGHDK and CDR2 SYGVNS come from the germline V gene. This clonotype originated in an adult woman with stable Graves' hyperthyroidism. Input material: peripheral blood. This chain joins TRBV25-1 and TRBJ2-5, with a tentative D call TRBD1 (5 bases). The CDR3 here is CACDRDQETQYF. In DNA, the CDR3 is TGTGCGTGTGACAGAGATCAAGAGACCCAGTACTTC.